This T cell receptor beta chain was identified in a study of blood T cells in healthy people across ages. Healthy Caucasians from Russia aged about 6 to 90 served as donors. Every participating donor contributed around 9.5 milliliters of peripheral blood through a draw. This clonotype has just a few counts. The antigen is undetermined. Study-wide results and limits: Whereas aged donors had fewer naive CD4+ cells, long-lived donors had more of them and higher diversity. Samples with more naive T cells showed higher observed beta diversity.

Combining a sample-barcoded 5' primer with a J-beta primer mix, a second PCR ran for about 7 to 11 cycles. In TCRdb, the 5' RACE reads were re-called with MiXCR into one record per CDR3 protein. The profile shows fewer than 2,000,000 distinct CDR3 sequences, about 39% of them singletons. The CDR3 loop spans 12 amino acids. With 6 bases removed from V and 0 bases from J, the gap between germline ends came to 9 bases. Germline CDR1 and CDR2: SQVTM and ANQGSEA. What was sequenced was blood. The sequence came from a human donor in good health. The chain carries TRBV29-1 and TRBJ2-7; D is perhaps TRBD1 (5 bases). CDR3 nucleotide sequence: TGCAGCGTAAGACAGAGCTCCTACGAGCAGTACTTC. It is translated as CSVRQSSYEQYF.